The 20 T cell receptor beta chains below all came from one sample that was sequenced in a study of blood T cell repertoires in COVID-19. Sequencing was performed with immunoSEQ multiplex PCR; in TCRdb, only in-frame clones are kept and a portion is missing. Of approximately 350,000 clones in the sample, roughly 90% are singletons; the top ten hold 1.2%. The source material was peripheral blood. All receptors come from a man aged 40-55 years with acute or convalescent COVID-19.

The CDR3 nucleotides are TGTGCCAGCAGCCCCGACGGAGGCCCCTATGGCTACACCTTC. This encodes CASSPDGGPYGYTF. V and J are TRBV7-2 and TRBJ1-2; D not resolved. This CDR3 is 14 amino acids long. With 5 bases removed from V and 4 bases from J, the gap between germline ends came to 14 bases. The V gene's germline CDR1 is SGHTA and CDR2 FQGNSA. The whole variable domain, filled in from reference TRBV7-2 and TRBJ1-2, reads GAGVSQSPSNKVTEKGKDVELRCDPISGHTALYWYRQSLGQGLEFLIYFQGNSAPDKSGLPSDRFSAERTGGSVSTLTIQRTQQEDSAVYLCASSPDGGPYGYTFGSGTRLTVV.

The chain has TRBV21-1 and TRBJ2-6; TRBD2, the table's D call, was not compared with the DNA. TRBV21-1 counts as a pseudogene. This CDR3 is 22 amino acids long. In DNA form, the CDR3 reads TGTGCCAGCAGCAAAGCGGTCAAGTACCTACTAGCGGGATTTTCTGGGGCCAACGTCCTGACTTTC. Translated: CASSKAVKYLLAGFSGANVLTF.

CDR3 coding DNA: TGTGCCAGCAGTAATCTAGCCGGGACAGGGAGAACTAACTATGGCTACACCTTC. The encoded protein is CASSNLAGTGRTNYGYTF. The chain links TRBV27 to TRBJ1-2, with 9 positions matching TRBD1. Germline V gives CDR1 MNHEY, CDR2 SMNVEV (reference sequence). This CDR3 comprises 18 residues. The J segment lost 0 bases and the V segment lost 5 bases, leaving 13 bases of the junction unmatched.

This chain connects TRBV6-5 to TRBJ1-5; weak D call: TRBD1 (5 bases). V lost 2 bases and J 7 bases, leaving 12 bases between the germline ends. This CDR3 has 14 amino acids. Germline CDR1 and CDR2: MNHEY and SVGAGI. CDR3 protein: CASSYVPGRQPQHF. The DNA of the CDR3 is TGTGCCAGCAGTTACGTGCCAGGGAGGCAGCCCCAGCATTTT.

This clone was counted a single time. The rearrangement uses TRBV3-1 (or the pseudogene TRBV3-2) and TRBJ2-7; D perhaps matches TRBD2 (6 bases). In germline, CDR1 is LGHDT, CDR2 YNNKEL (reference sequence). The CDR3 consists of 17 residues. With 5 bases removed from V and 4 bases from J, the gap between germline ends came to 24 bases. CDR3 region: CASSSVGGTAVSYEQYF. CDR3 DNA sequence: TGTGCCAGCAGCTCAGTCGGCGGGACGGCGGTAAGTTACGAGCAGTACTTC.

A remark on this clone: This sample also contains other DNA sequences that code for the same CDR3. V and J are TRBV9 and TRBJ2-1; D perhaps matches TRBD2 (5 bases). Per germline, CDR1 SGDLS and CDR2 YYNGEE. This CDR3 has 15 residues. V was trimmed by 0 bases and J by 0 bases, leaving 7 bases between them. CDR3 amino acids: CASSVVGSSYNEQFF. CDR3 nucleotide sequence: TGTGCCAGCAGCGTAGTTGGGAGCTCCTACAATGAGCAGTTCTTC.

The chain recombines TRBV11-1 with TRBJ2-7, with D tentatively TRBD1 (5 bases). Deletions cut 5 bases from V and 3 bases from J, with 17 bases between. From germline, CDR1 is SGHAT and CDR2 FQDESV (reference sequence). CDR3 length equals 15 residues. The DNA of the CDR3 is TGTGCCAGCAGCCCCCACTCCACGACAGACTACGAGCAGTACTTC. Protein product: CASSPHSTTDYEQYF.

The V gene is TRBV30, the J gene TRBJ1-2; unclear D gene. The CDR3 is 12 amino acids. V lost 5 bases to trimming and J lost 7 bases, with 14 bases between them. Germline V gene data show CDR1 as GTSNPN and CDR2 as SVGIG (reference sequence). CDR3 in DNA: TGTGCCTGGGGGCCTCGGGAGGGTGGCTACACCTTC. It yields the protein CAWGPREGGYTF. Together with reference TRBV30 and TRBJ1-2, the CDR3 gives the full variable domain: SQTIHQWPATLVQPVGSPLSLECTVEGTSNPNLYWYRQAAGRGLQLLFYSVGIGQISSEVPQNLSASRPQDRQFILSSKKLLLSDSGFYLCAWGPREGGYTFGSGTRLTVV.

The chain couples TRBV7-9 to TRBJ2-5, with D uncertain. The V end lost 2 bases, the J end lost 1 base, and 8 bases lay between the germline ends. The germline gives CDR1 SEHNR, CDR2 FQNEAQ (reference sequence). The CDR3 spans 14 residues. Here the CDR3 DNA reads TGTGCCAGCAGCTTAAGAGGTCTCCAAGAGACCCAGTACTTC. This codes for CASSLRGLQETQYF.

The chain uses TRBV5-1 and TRBJ1-1, with D tentatively TRBD1 (6 bases). V dropped 4 bases and J dropped 0 bases, with 16 bases sitting between them. Germline V gene data show CDR1 as SGHRS and CDR2 as YFSETQ. The CDR3 is 16 amino acids. CDR3: CASSAQGGAMNTEAFF. CDR3 bases: TGCGCCAGCAGCGCACAAGGGGGGGCAATGAACACTGAAGCTTTCTTT.

This clone was detected only once. The chain is built from TRBV28 and TRBJ1-3; D call uncertain. Germline lookup yields CDR1 MDHEN and CDR2 SYDVKM. V shed 3 bases and J shed 2 bases, with 8 bases lying between them. The length of the CDR3 is 14 residues. CDR3 bases: TGTGCCAGCAGTTTCGCCGCGACTGGAAACACCATATATTTT. The encoded protein is CASSFAATGNTIYF.

This rearrangement joins TRBV7-6 to TRBJ2-5; TRBD2 is a possible D gene (6 bases). This CDR3 contains 16 residues. The V end was cut by 5 bases, the J end by 5 bases, with 21 bases between. Germline CDR1 is SGHVS and CDR2 is FNYEAQ. CDR3 nucleotide sequence: TGTGCCAGCAGCCCTGGAGGGACCCCCCCAGGGGAGACCCAGTACTTC. It is translated as CASSPGGTPPGETQYF.

A remark on this clone: The same CDR3 also results from other DNA sequences found in this sample. This chain uses TRBV6-5 with TRBJ1-2; the D is unclear. Germline CDR1 is MNHEY and CDR2 is SVGAGI. This CDR3 has 14 residues. Trimming took 0 bases from V and 4 from J, leaving 9 bases between them. CDR3 sequence reads: CASSYSGGPYGYTF. CDR3 bases: TGTGCCAGCAGTTACTCCGGAGGGCCCTATGGCTACACCTTC.

CDR3 residues: CASSVVGTRNEQFF. The CDR3 bases are TGTGCCAGCAGCGTAGTAGGGACTAGGAACGAGCAGTTCTTC. V usage is TRBV9 and J usage is TRBJ2-1, with 8 bases matching TRBD2. The CDR3 is 14 residues long. V gave up 0 bases and J gave up 10 bases; unmatched junction bases: 6. Germline-derived CDR1 and CDR2 are SGDLS and YYNGEE.

The V call is TRBV9, the J call TRBJ2-1; 13 bases are a match to TRBD2. Unmatched junction bases numbered 10, after V lost 3 bases and J lost 4 bases. This CDR3 has 18 amino acids. Per germline, CDR1 SGDLS and CDR2 YYNGEE. CDR3 in amino acids: CASSARLAGGLLYNEQFF. As DNA, the CDR3 is TGTGCCAGCAGCGCCCGACTAGCGGGGGGACTCCTATACAATGAGCAGTTCTTC.

The CDR3 here is CASSPGLISYNEQFF. The CDR3 DNA reads as TGTGCCAGCAGCCCGGGACTGATTTCCTACAATGAGCAGTTCTTC. The gene calls are TRBV27 and TRBJ2-1, with D perhaps TRBD2 (6 bases). The CDR3 runs 15 residues. Deletions cut 6 bases from V and 1 base from J, with 13 bases between. Germline CDR1 and CDR2: MNHEY and SMNVEV (reference sequence).

V and J are TRBV19 and TRBJ2-2; the D gene is possibly TRBD2 (5 bases). The CDR3 sequence is 15 residues long. Per the germline V gene, CDR1 is LNHDA and CDR2 is SQIVND (reference sequence). Trimming took 5 bases from V and 1 from J, leaving 11 bases between them. The CDR3 sequence is CASSRRAGNTGELFF. The DNA of the CDR3 is TGTGCCAGTAGTCGTCGCGCGGGGAACACCGGGGAGCTGTTTTTT. Full variable domain (outside the CDR3, taken from reference TRBV19 and TRBJ2-2): DGGITQSPKYLFRKEGQNVTLSCEQNLNHDAMYWYRQDPGQGLRLIYYSQIVNDFQKGDIAEGYSVSREKKESFPLTVTSAQKNPTAFYLCASSRRAGNTGELFFGEGSRLTVL.

The count of this clone is one. This chain connects TRBV19 to TRBJ2-3; 8 bases match TRBD2. The V gene end was trimmed by 7 bases and the J gene end by 5 bases; junction bases not matched to a gene: 11. The germline CDR1 and CDR2 sequences are LNHDA and SQIVND (reference sequence). The CDR3 is made up of 15 amino acids. In DNA, the CDR3 is TGTGCCAGTACCCCACGGGGGGGGGTAGGAGATACGCAGTATTTT. Protein product: CASTPRGGVGDTQYF.

The chain links TRBV9 to TRBJ2-2; D not certain. V lost 3 bases and J 0 bases, leaving 6 bases between the germline ends. This CDR3 spans 14 amino acids. Germline V gene data show CDR1 as SGDLS and CDR2 as YYNGEE. The CDR3 reads CASSDLANTGELFF. The CDR3 DNA sequence: TGTGCCAGCAGCGATTTAGCGAACACCGGGGAGCTGTTTTTT. Full variable domain (rest looked up from reference TRBV9 and TRBJ2-2): DSGVTQTPKHLITATGQRVTLRCSPRSGDLSVYWYQQSLDQGLQFLIQYYNGEERAKGNILERFSAQQFPDLHSELNLSSLELGDSALYFCASSDLANTGELFFGEGSRLTVL.

This sequence joins TRBV4-3 and TRBJ1-2, with a tentative D call TRBD1 (6 bases). Germline CDR1 reads LGHNA; CDR2 reads YSLEER. The CDR3 contains 17 residues. V was shortened by 0 bases and J by 1 base, with 15 bases between the two germline ends. The CDR3 region is CASSQERGLGLNYGYTF. The CDR3 DNA reads TGCGCCAGCAGCCAAGAAAGGGGGTTAGGCCTTAACTATGGCTACACCTTC.